Listed here is a single TCR beta chain. CDR1 and CDR2 (germline): LNHDA, SQIVND (reference sequence). Trimming removed 0 bases at V and 0 bases at J, with 12 bases between. This CDR3 has 17 residues. These data belong to a study of a mutant IDH1 vaccine in newly diagnosed glioma. Method: immunoSEQ multiplex PCR; TCRdb's copy keeps in-frame clones and lacks some. The sample has roughly 16,000 clones, more than 65% seen once. Specified time point: baseline, week 1 (first vaccination visit). Noted treatment: pre-vaccination baseline after standard-of-care therapy. The starting material was PBMCs, obtained from a glioma patient treated with radiotherapy, temozolomide or both. This receptor was obtained from a middle-aged man with glioma. The chain joins TRBV19 to TRBJ2-1; D not resolved. The CDR3 bases are TGTGCCAGTAGTATAGAGAGAGAACGGACCTCCTACAATGAGCAGTTCTTC. Its translation is CASSIERERTSYNEQFF. Together with reference TRBV19 and TRBJ2-1, the CDR3 gives the full variable domain: DGGITQSPKYLFRKEGQNVTLSCEQNLNHDAMYWYRQDPGQGLRLIYYSQIVNDFQKGDIAEGYSVSREKKESFPLTVTSAQKNPTAFYLCASSIERERTSYNEQFFGPGTRLTVL.